The 8 T cell receptor beta chains given below trace back to one sample, sequenced in a study of cytomegalovirus exposure and HLA in healthy donors. The PCR had 60 Vbeta and 13 Jbeta primers. The table came from immunoSEQ multiplex PCR; TCRdb's copy has only in-frame clones and leaves some out. The sample lists roughly 220,000 clones; approximately 78% were seen once. Sequences were obtained from PBMCs. These receptors all stem from a woman aged 40 to 55 in good health and CMV-seronegative.

The chain combines TRBV5-6 with TRBJ1-2, with TRBD1 matching over 8 bases. The J segment lost 4 bases and the V segment lost 1 base, leaving 6 bases of the junction unmatched. CDR1 is SGHDT and CDR2 is YYEEEE in the germline V gene. This CDR3 has 15 residues. CDR3 coding DNA: TGTGCCAGCAGCTTGTGGACAGGGCAGAGCTATGGCTACACCTTC. It codes for CASSLWTGQSYGYTF.

The J gene is TRBJ1-1, the V gene TRBV7-2, with 7 bases that match TRBD1. The CDR3 runs to 16 residues. Germline V gives CDR1 SGHTA, CDR2 FQGNSA. The CDR3 sequence is CVIGKGTVPMNTEAFF. DNA of the CDR3: TGTGTGATCGGAAAGGGGACAGTCCCTATGAACACTGAAGCTTTCTTT.

This chain uses TRBV4-2 with TRBJ1-2, with D perhaps matching TRBD1 (5 bases). Germline CDR1 and CDR2: LGHNA and YNFKEQ. Trimming removed 1 base from V and 7 bases from J, with 10 bases in between. This CDR3 comprises 13 residues. The CDR3: CASSQGSGGGYTF. In nucleotides, the CDR3 is TGTGCCAGCAGCCAAGGTTCCGGGGGTGGCTACACCTTC.

The chain employs TRBV19 and TRBJ1-2; TRBD1 might be the D (6 bases). The V end was cut by 2 bases, the J end by 4 bases, with 14 bases between. Germline V CDR1 and CDR2: LNHDA, SQIVND (reference sequence). This CDR3 is built from 15 residues. CDR3 sequence reads: CASSIYWNRAYGYTF. CDR3 sequence (DNA): TGTGCCAGTAGTATATATTGGAACAGGGCCTATGGCTACACCTTC.

A word on this clone: This specimen includes other DNA sequences encoding the same CDR3. This chain uses TRBV19 with TRBJ2-5; 9 nucleotides match TRBD1. CDR3 length: 15 residues. CDR1 and CDR2 (germline): LNHDA, SQIVND (reference sequence). The J segment lost 3 bases and the V segment lost 5 bases, leaving 7 bases of the junction unmatched. The CDR3, as DNA: TGTGCCAGTAGTGAGGGGACAGGGCTAGAAGAGACCCAGTACTTC. It translates to CASSEGTGLEETQYF.

This chain links TRBV19 with TRBJ1-1, with D possibly matching TRBD1 (6 bases). Trimming took off 9 bases at V and 5 bases at J, with 19 bases between the two ends. Per germline, CDR1 LNHDA and CDR2 SQIVND (reference sequence). The CDR3 contains 14 residues. CDR3 sequence reads: CASVLGAGVTEAFF. The CDR3 coding sequence is TGTGCCAGCGTCCTGGGGGCAGGGGTGACTGAAGCTTTCTTT.

Here the CDR3 reads CASRPGTGPNYGYTF. CDR3 DNA sequence: TGTGCCAGCCGACCAGGGACAGGACCTAACTATGGCTACACCTTC. This rearrangement joins TRBV7-2 to TRBJ1-2; TRBD1 aligns across 8 bases. The germline V gene has CDR1 SGHTA and CDR2 FQGNSA. Trimming cost V 8 bases and J 0 bases; bases outside gene matches: 8. The CDR3 consists of 15 residues.

The gene calls are TRBV15 and TRBJ1-5; TRBD1 matches at 7 bases. Germline CDR1 LNHNV, CDR2 YYDKDF (reference sequence). This CDR3 region has 16 residues. Trimming removed 0 bases from V and 6 bases from J; junction bases left unmatched: 8. The CDR3 loop is CATSRETLGGRQPQHF. CDR3 in DNA: TGTGCCACCAGCAGAGAGACTTTAGGGGGCCGTCAGCCCCAGCATTTT.